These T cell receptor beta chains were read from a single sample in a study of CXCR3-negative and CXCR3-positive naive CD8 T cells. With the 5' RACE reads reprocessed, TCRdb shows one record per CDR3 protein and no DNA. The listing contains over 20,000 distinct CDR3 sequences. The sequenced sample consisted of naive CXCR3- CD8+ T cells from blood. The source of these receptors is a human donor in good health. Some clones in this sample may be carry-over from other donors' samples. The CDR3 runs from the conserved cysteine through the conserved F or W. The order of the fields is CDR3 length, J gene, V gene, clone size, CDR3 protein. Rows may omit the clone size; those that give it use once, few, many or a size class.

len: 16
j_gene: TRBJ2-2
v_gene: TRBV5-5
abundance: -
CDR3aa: CASSLVRAGIAGELFF

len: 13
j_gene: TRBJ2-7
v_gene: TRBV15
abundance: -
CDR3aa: CATSRENLYEQYF

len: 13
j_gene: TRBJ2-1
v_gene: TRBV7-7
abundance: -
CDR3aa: CAVRGTGGNEQFF

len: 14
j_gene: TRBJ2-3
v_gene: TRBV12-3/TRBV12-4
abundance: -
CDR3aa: CASSLGGVADTQYF

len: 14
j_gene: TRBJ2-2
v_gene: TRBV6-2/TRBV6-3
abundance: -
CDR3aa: CASQGTLNTGELFF

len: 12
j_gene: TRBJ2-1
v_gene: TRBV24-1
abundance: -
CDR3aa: CATSMGWYEQFF

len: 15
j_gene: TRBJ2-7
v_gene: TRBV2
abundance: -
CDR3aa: CASSVGTGAGEEQYF

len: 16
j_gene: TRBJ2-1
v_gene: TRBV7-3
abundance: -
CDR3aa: CASSLSGDPFYNEQFF

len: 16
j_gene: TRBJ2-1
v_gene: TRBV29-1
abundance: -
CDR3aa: CSVDSGRSSSYNEQFF

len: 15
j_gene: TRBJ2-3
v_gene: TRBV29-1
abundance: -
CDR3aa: CSANLDRVSTDTQYF

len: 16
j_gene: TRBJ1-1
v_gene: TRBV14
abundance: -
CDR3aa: CASSQDLGVVGTEAFF

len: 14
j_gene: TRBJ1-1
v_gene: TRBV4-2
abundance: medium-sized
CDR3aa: CASSQALGGTEAFF

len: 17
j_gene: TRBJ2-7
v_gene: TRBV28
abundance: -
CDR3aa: CASSFWGGNRGNSEQYF

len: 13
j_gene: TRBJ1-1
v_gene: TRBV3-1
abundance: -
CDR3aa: CASTPLDDTEAFF

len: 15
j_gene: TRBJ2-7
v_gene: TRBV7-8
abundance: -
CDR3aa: CASSSLGTGYYEQYF

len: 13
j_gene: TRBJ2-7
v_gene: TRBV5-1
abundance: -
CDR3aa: CASSPQPSYEQYF

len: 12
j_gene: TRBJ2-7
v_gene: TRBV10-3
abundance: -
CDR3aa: CAIGPGQDEQYF

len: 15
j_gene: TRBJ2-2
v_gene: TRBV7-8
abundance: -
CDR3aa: CASSIGTTNTGELFF

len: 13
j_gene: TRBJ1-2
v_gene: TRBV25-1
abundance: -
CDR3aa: CASSVAGNYGYTF

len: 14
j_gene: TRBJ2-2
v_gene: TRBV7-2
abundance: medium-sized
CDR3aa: CASSLTGPTGELFF

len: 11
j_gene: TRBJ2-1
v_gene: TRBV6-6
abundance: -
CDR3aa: CVSSLAREQFF

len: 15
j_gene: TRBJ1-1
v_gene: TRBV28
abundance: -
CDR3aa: CVSSPPGQVNTEAFF

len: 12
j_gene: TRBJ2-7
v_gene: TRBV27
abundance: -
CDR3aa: CASSYRDAEQYF

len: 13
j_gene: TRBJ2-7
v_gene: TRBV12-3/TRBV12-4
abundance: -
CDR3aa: CASSLAFVVEQYF

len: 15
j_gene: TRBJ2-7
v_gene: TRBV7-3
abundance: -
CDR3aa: CASSPGDRGNVEQYF